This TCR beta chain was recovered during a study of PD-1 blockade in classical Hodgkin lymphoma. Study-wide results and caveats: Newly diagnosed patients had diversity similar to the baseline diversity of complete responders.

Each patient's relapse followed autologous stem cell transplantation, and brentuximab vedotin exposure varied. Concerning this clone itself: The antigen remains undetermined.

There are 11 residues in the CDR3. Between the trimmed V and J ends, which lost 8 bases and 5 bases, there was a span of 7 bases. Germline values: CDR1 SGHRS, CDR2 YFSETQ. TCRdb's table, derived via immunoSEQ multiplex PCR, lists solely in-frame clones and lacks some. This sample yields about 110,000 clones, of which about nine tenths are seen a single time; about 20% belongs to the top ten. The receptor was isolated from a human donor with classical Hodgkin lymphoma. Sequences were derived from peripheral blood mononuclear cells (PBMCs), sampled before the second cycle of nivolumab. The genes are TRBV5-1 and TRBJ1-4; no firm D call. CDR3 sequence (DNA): TGCGCCAGGAGGCTCAATGAAAAACTGTTTTTT. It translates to CARRLNEKLFF.